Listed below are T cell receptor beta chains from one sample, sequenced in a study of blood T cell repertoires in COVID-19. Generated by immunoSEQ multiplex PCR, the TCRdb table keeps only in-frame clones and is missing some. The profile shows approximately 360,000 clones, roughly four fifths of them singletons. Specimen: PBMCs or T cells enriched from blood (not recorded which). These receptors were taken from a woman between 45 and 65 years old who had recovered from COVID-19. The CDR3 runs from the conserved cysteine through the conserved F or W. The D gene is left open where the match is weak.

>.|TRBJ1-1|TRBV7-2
CASSHGTSDAFF
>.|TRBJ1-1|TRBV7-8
CASSLMQGGTEAFF
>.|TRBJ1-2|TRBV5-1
CASSLDRVEGGYTF
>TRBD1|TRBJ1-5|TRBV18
CASSGDRGQDQPQHF
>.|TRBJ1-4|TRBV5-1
CASKAGANGEKLFF
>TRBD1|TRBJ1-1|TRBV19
CASSIPGQTMNTEAFF
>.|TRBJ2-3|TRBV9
CASSPSGDGTDTQYF
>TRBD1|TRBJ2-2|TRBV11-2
CASSPGTGGVGELFF
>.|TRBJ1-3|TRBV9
CASSVVARLDSGNTIYF
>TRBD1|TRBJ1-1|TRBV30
CAWRSQGHTEAFF
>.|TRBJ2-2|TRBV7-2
CASSPPFGRPANTGELFF
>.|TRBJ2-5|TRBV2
CASSAYQETQYF
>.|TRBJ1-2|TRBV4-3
CASSQGRGYPYGYTF
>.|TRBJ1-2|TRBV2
CASSDVGSYGYTF
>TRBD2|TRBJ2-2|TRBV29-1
CSVGLAVGTGELFF
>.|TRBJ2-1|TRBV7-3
CASSLVRDPYNEQFF
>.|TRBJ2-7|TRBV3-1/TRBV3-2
CASSQGQLSSYEQYF
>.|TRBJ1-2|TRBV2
CASYDLGGDYGYTF
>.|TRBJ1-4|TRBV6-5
CASSRYATNEKLFF
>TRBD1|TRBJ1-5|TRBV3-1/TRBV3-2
CASSQAGTGGNQPQHF
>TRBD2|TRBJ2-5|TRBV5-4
CASSWAGEETQYF
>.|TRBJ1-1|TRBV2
CASTVNRQDNTEAFF
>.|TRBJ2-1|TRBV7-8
CASSSSLVGERQFF
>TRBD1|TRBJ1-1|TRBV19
CASSIRGSLDTEAFF
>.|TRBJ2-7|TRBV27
CASSRGHEQYF